These 27 T cell receptor beta chains came from one sample sequenced in a study of OX40 agonist ivuxolimab in advanced cancers. Libraries were prepared by immunoSEQ multiplex PCR; TCRdb keeps only in-frame clonotypes and omits some of them. Here the sample spans roughly 18,000 clones, 70% to 90% being singletons. This specimen consisted of CD4+ or CD8+ T cells sorted from blood, obtained in a trial of the OX40 agonist ivuxolimab. These receptors originate from an adult with an advanced solid tumor such as melanoma, head and neck, liver or kidney cancer.

The chain carries TRBV5-3 and TRBJ2-7, with 7 bases matching TRBD2. TRBV5-3 belongs to the ORF category, with a function that is uncertain. This CDR3 region has 14 residues. V lost 0 bases to trimming and J lost 2 bases; unmatched junction nucleotides: 2. In DNA form, the CDR3 reads TGTGCCAGAAGCTTGGGCCTAGCGGCCTACGAGCAGTACTTC. Translating it yields CARSLGLAAYEQYF.

The chain couples TRBV4-1 to TRBJ2-1; D is uncertain. V shed 1 base and J shed 10 bases, with 8 bases lying between them. This CDR3 spans 12 amino acids. CDR1 and CDR2 from the germline V gene are MGHRA and YSYEKL. The DNA for the CDR3 is TGCGCCAGCAGCCAAGCAGAATACGAGCAGTTCTTC. It is translated as CASSQAEYEQFF.

The DNA of the CDR3 is TGTGCCAGCAGTTACGCGGGGGGAAATCAGCCCCAGCATTTT. Translating it yields CASSYAGGNQPQHF. This chain connects TRBV6-5 to TRBJ1-5, with D perhaps matching TRBD1 (5 bases). Germline values: CDR1 MNHEY, CDR2 SVGAGI. With 2 bases removed from V and 4 bases from J, the gap between germline ends came to 9 bases. CDR3 length: 14 amino acids.

This chain connects TRBV27 to TRBJ1-2, with 7 bases matching TRBD1. The CDR3 consists of 14 residues. The germline V gene has CDR1 MNHEY and CDR2 SMNVEV (reference sequence). V was clipped by 3 bases and J by 3 bases; unmatched bases: 4. The CDR3 DNA reads TGTGCCAGCAGTTTGACAGGGATGGACTATGGCTACACCTTC. Protein product: CASSLTGMDYGYTF.

The V call is TRBV28, the J call TRBJ1-1, with D unresolved. V lost 3 bases to trimming and J lost 5 bases, with 16 bases between them. Germline V gene sequence: CDR1 MDHEN, CDR2 SYDVKM. The CDR3 has 15 amino acids. The CDR3 spells CASSFRTHSGTEAFF. CDR3 bases: TGTGCCAGCAGTTTTAGGACCCATAGCGGTACTGAAGCTTTCTTT.

The chain recombines TRBV23-1 with TRBJ1-1; D is perhaps TRBD1 (5 bases). TRBV23-1 is an ORF; its function is uncertain. CDR3 length equals 14 residues. The V and J ends lost 8 bases and 4 bases respectively, with 17 bases between them. The DNA of the CDR3 is TGCGCCAGCCCCGGGGCCCGACGGCGCACTGAAGCTTTCTTT. As protein: CASPGARRRTEAFF.

The chain has TRBV7-8 and TRBJ2-2, with a weak D call TRBD2 (6 bases). Trimming removed 6 bases from V and 4 bases from J, with 12 bases in between. In germline, CDR1 is SGHVS, CDR2 FQNEAQ. The CDR3 has 14 residues. CDR3: CASSQVGGTGELFF. The CDR3, as DNA: TGTGCCAGCAGTCAAGTCGGGGGCACCGGGGAGCTGTTTTTT.

The V and J genes are TRBV7-9 and TRBJ2-1; D gene uncertain. V was trimmed by 4 bases and J by 5 bases, leaving 6 bases between them. This CDR3 region has 12 residues. Germline CDR1 reads SEHNR; CDR2 reads FQNEAQ (reference sequence). The CDR3 DNA follows: TGTGCCAGCAGCTGGTTTAACAATGAGCAGTTCTTC. Protein product: CASSWFNNEQFF.

J is TRBJ1-1 and V is TRBV27; D unclear. Germline CDR1 MNHEY, CDR2 SMNVEV (reference sequence). The CDR3 is 15 residues long. With 5 bases removed from V and 0 bases from J, the gap between germline ends came to 13 bases. CDR3 bases: TGTGCCAGCAGTCCACCCCCGGGGATGAACACTGAAGCTTTCTTT. Amino acids: CASSPPPGMNTEAFF.

The rearrangement joins TRBV27 to TRBJ2-1; no definite D call. This CDR3 comprises 14 residues. The germline gives CDR1 MNHEY, CDR2 SMNVEV (reference sequence). The ends were cut back, 8 bases at V and 8 bases at J, with 19 bases in the middle. CDR3 DNA sequence: TGTGCCAGCTTCCCCTCCCCGAGGAGAGATGAGCAGTTCTTC. It yields the protein CASFPSPRRDEQFF.

The DNA of the CDR3 is TGTGCCAGCAGCTTGGACCCCCAGGTCTCCTACAATGAGCAGTTCTTC. Its protein is CASSLDPQVSYNEQFF. This chain uses TRBV5-6 with TRBJ2-1; D gene unclear. The CDR3 has 16 amino acids. The germline V gene encodes CDR1 SGHDT and CDR2 YYEEEE. Deletions cut 0 bases from V and 0 bases from J, with 10 bases between.

V is TRBV10-2 and J is TRBJ1-2; 10 nucleotides agree with TRBD1. Looked up from germline, CDR1 is WSHSY and CDR2 is SAAADI. The CDR3 sequence is 16 residues long. Unmatched junction bases numbered 9, after V lost 6 bases and J lost 2 bases. The CDR3 here is CASRGGTGDGNYGYTF. The CDR3 bases are TGCGCCAGCAGGGGCGGGACAGGGGACGGGAACTATGGCTACACCTTC.

The chain uses TRBV7-6 and TRBJ2-1, with 7 bases that match TRBD2. The CDR3 runs to 14 residues. Trimming took 5 bases from V and 5 from J; bases not matched to a gene: 6. The V gene's germline CDR1 is SGHVS and CDR2 FNYEAQ. The CDR3 loop is CASSLGLWDNEQFF. The CDR3 DNA sequence: TGTGCCAGCAGCCTGGGACTATGGGACAATGAGCAGTTCTTC.

The chain recombines TRBV4-1 with TRBJ2-7; 8 bases are a match to TRBD1. V shed 1 base and J 6 bases; nucleotides not matched to a gene: 5. This CDR3 has 14 amino acids. Looked up from germline, CDR1 is MGHRA and CDR2 is YSYEKL. The CDR3 DNA is TGCGCCAGCAGCCAAGTTGGACAGGGCCCCGAGCAGTACTTC. This gives the protein CASSQVGQGPEQYF.

The gene calls are TRBV7-9 and TRBJ2-7, with D possibly TRBD1 on 5 matching bases. Germline CDR1 and CDR2: SEHNR and FQNEAQ (reference sequence). Trimming removed 6 bases from V and 7 bases from J, with 13 bases in between. The CDR3 totals 12 residues. This CDR3 is CASRGPVGEQYF. Written as DNA, the CDR3 is TGTGCCAGCAGGGGGCCCGTGGGAGAGCAGTACTTC.

The CDR3 bases are TGTGCCAGTAGTGTGTGGGGGCAGAAGAACACCGGGGAGCTGTTTTTT. Translation gives CASSVWGQKNTGELFF. The chain recombines TRBV19 with TRBJ2-2, with D perhaps matching TRBD1 (6 bases). The CDR3 covers 16 residues. V gave up 5 bases and J gave up 1 base, with 14 bases separating them. Germline CDR1 reads LNHDA; CDR2 reads SQIVND (reference sequence).

V is TRBV29-1 and J is TRBJ2-7; no clear D gene. CDR1 and CDR2 (germline): SQVTM, ANQGSEA. Trimming shortened V by 3 bases and J by 0 bases, and 9 bases separated the two germline ends. The CDR3 is 13 residues long. CDR3 protein: CSVETVSSYEQYF. The DNA for the CDR3 is TGCAGCGTTGAGACCGTAAGCTCCTACGAGCAGTACTTC.

The chain recombines TRBV19 with TRBJ1-1; 9 bases align to TRBD1. This CDR3 has 15 amino acids. V was clipped by 2 bases and J by 1 base; unmatched bases: 2. The germline gives CDR1 LNHDA, CDR2 SQIVND (reference sequence). CDR3 sequence (DNA): TGTGCCAGTAGTATACACAGGGGGCCGAACACTGAAGCTTTCTTT. This codes for CASSIHRGPNTEAFF.

The chain couples TRBV19 to TRBJ2-1; no definite D call. Germline V gives CDR1 LNHDA, CDR2 SQIVND (reference sequence). The V end was cut by 2 bases, the J end by 8 bases, with 16 bases between. The CDR3 spans 15 residues. The CDR3 bases are TGTGCCAGTAGTATAAGAGGACGGGCGCTCGATGAGCAGTTCTTC. Translated, it gives CASSIRGRALDEQFF.

The CDR3 bases are TGCGCCAGCAGCTTCTTGCAGGGGGCAGATACGCAGTATTTT. Protein sequence: CASSFLQGADTQYF. The J gene is TRBJ2-3, the V gene TRBV5-1; 7 nucleotides line up with TRBD1. The CDR3 is 14 amino acids. V shed 2 bases and J 4 bases; nucleotides not matched to a gene: 4. Germline CDR1 SGHRS, CDR2 YFSETQ.

This clone is medium-sized within its sample. The chain joins TRBV4-2 to TRBJ1-4; D is perhaps TRBD1 (5 bases). The length of the CDR3 is 16 residues. Germline-derived CDR1 and CDR2 are LGHNA and YNFKEQ. V was cut by 0 bases and J by 3 bases, with 11 bases left in between. Here the CDR3 reads CASSQDPGRANEKLFF. The DNA of the CDR3 is TGTGCCAGCAGCCAAGATCCAGGGCGTGCTAATGAAAAACTGTTTTTT.

This clone appeared many times. The CDR3 DNA sequence: TGTGCAAGTCGCTTAAGTTCTTCGGTAGAGGGGGCATATAATTCACCCCTCCACTTT. This codes for CASRLSSSVEGAYNSPLHF. The gene calls are TRBV12-2 and TRBJ1-6; the D call TRBD1 from the table was never checked on the DNA. TRBV12-2 is labeled a pseudogene. CDR3 length: 19 residues.

This rearrangement joins TRBV2 to TRBJ2-1; D call uncertain. The germline V gene has CDR1 SNHLY and CDR2 FYNNEI. The CDR3 covers 13 residues. V was trimmed by 6 bases and J by 4 bases, leaving 10 bases between them. The CDR3 nucleotides read TGTGCCAGCAGCACGACGGTTTACAATGAGCAGTTCTTC. It codes for CASSTTVYNEQFF.

The rearrangement joins TRBV2 to TRBJ2-1, with 13 nucleotides matching TRBD2. The J segment lost 9 bases and the V segment lost 7 bases, leaving 3 bases of the junction unmatched. The CDR3 contains 13 residues. Per germline, CDR1 SNHLY and CDR2 FYNNEI. The CDR3 spells CASTGLAGFEQFF. In DNA, the CDR3 is TGTGCCAGCACGGGACTAGCGGGGTTTGAGCAGTTCTTC.

The chain has TRBV27 and TRBJ2-2; no clear D. CDR1 and CDR2 (germline): MNHEY, SMNVEV (reference sequence). The V and J ends lost 7 bases and 3 bases respectively, with 12 bases between them. The CDR3 length is 14 residues. As DNA, the CDR3 is TGTGCCAGCACCGGTAGGGAATACACCGGGGAGCTGTTTTTT. Its translation: CASTGREYTGELFF.

The chain couples TRBV27 to TRBJ2-3, with 9 bases that match TRBD2. This CDR3 is built from 17 residues. Germline trimming cut 5 bases from V and 4 bases from J; bases unmatched to any gene: 13. Germline CDR1 MNHEY, CDR2 SMNVEV (reference sequence). CDR3 protein: CASSPFRGGGIADTQYF. CDR3 bases: TGTGCCAGCAGTCCCTTTCGCGGGGGGGGCATCGCAGATACGCAGTATTTT.

This clone showed up just a few times. In DNA form, the CDR3 reads TGCGCCAGCCGCCGATTCCATACAGAAAACTATGGCTACACCTTC. Translated, it gives CASRRFHTENYGYTF. The J gene is TRBJ1-2, the V gene TRBV4-1; D remains ambiguous. The CDR3 is 15 amino acids. Germline V lookup: CDR1 MGHRA, CDR2 YSYEKL. V was trimmed by 8 bases and J by 2 bases, leaving 18 bases between them.